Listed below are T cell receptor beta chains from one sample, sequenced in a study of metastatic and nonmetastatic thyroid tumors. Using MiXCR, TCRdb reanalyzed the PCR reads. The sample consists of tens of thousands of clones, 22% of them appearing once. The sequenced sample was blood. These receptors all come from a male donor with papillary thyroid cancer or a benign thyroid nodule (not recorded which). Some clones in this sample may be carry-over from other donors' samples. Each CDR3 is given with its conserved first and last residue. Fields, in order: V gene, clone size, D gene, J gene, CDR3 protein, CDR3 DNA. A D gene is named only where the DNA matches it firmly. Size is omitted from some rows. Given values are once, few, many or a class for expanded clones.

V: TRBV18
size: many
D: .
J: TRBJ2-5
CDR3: CASSPPVAERETQYF
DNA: TGTGCCAGCTCACCACCGGTGGCGGAGCGGGAGACCCAGTACTTC

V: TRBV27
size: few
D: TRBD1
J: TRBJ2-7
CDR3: CASSRTRWGTGTEQYF
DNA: TGTGCCAGCAGCCGTACACGGTGGGGGACAGGCACCGAGCAGTACTTC

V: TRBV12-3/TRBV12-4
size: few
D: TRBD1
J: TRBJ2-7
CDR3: CASSANRDRGREQYF
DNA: TGTGCCAGCAGCGCAAACCGGGACAGGGGTCGCGAGCAGTACTTC

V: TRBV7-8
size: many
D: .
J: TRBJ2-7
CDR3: CASSLAGAYEQYF
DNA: TGTGCCAGCAGCTTAGCGGGAGCCTACGAGCAGTACTTC

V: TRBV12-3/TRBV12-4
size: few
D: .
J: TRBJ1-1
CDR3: CASSLALGRARDHTEAFF
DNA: TGTGCCAGCAGTTTAGCGCTGGGACGGGCCCGTGATCACACTGAAGCTTTCTTT

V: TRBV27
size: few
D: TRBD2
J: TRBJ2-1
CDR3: CASIFPSGGHNEQFF
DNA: TGTGCCAGTATTTTCCCTAGCGGGGGCCACAATGAGCAGTTCTTC

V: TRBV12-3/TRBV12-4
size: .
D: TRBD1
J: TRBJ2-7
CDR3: CATRTGTGSYEQYF
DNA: TGTGCCACCCGGACCGGGACAGGGTCCTACGAGCAGTACTTC

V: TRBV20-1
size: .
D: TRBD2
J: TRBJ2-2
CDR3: CSARLAGASTGELFF
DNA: TGCAGTGCTAGATTGGCGGGAGCAAGCACCGGGGAGCTGTTTTTT

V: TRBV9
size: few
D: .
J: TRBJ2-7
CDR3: CASTVRQPTYEQYF
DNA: TGTGCCAGCACCGTAAGGCAGCCAACCTACGAGCAGTACTTC

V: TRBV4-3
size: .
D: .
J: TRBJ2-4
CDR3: CASSPKPPGTAKNIQYF
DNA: TGCGCCAGCAGCCCAAAACCCCCTGGGACAGCCAAAAACATTCAGTACTTC

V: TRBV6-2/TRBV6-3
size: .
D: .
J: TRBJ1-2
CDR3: CASSITTAGDGYTF
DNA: TGTGCCAGCAGCATCACCACGGCAGGGGACGGCTACACCTTC

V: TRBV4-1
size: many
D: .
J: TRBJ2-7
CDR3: CASSPGTAGYEQYF
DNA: TGCGCCAGCAGCCCTGGTACCGCAGGGTACGAGCAGTACTTC

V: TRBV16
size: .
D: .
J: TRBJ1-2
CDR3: CASSHGEAASNYGYTF
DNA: TGTGCCAGCAGCCACGGGGAGGCAGCTTCTAACTATGGCTACACCTTC

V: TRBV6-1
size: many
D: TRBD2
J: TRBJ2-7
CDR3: CASSSKGRALEQYF
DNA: TGTGCCAGCAGCTCCAAAGGGAGGGCCTTAGAGCAGTACTTC

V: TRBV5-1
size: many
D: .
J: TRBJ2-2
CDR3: CASSKSRPENTGELFF
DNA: TGCGCCAGCAGCAAGTCTCGGCCGGAGAACACCGGGGAGCTGTTTTTT

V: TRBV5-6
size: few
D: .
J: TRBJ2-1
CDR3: CASSFGDRAYNEQFF
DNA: TGTGCCAGCAGCTTCGGAGACAGAGCCTACAATGAGCAGTTCTTC

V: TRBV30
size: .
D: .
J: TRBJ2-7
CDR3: CAWKGPFRYEQYF
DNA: TGTGCCTGGAAAGGACCATTTCGATACGAGCAGTACTTC

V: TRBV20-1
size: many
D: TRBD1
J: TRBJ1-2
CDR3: CSAVRRDRGQASYGYTF
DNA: TGCAGTGCTGTCCGCCGGGACAGGGGCCAAGCCTCCTATGGCTACACCTTC

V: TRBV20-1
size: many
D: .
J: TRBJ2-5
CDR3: CSARDLDSPSGTQYF
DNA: TGCAGTGCTAGAGACTTAGACAGCCCATCGGGGACCCAGTACTTC

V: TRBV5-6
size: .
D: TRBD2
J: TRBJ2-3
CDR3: CASSRGTSADTQYF
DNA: TGTGCCAGCAGCCGAGGGACTAGCGCAGATACGCAGTATTTT

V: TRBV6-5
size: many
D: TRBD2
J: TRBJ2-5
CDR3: CASSYGVGGETQYF
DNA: TGTGCCAGCAGTTACGGGGTCGGGGGGGAGACCCAGTACTTC

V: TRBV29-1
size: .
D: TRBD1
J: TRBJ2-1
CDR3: CSVDRDSYNEQFF
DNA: TGTAGCGTTGACAGGGATTCCTACAATGAGCAGTTCTTC

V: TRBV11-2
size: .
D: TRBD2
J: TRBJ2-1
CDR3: CASRAGLDSSYNEQFF
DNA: TGTGCCAGCAGAGCGGGACTAGATAGCTCCTACAATGAGCAGTTCTTC

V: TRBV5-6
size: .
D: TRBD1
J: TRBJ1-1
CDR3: CASQRTGVAEAFF
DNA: TGTGCCAGCCAACGGACAGGGGTGGCTGAAGCTTTCTTT

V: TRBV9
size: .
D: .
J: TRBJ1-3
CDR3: CASSRSGYFGNTIYF
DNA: TGTGCCAGCAGTCGATCAGGGTATTTTGGAAACACCATATATTTT

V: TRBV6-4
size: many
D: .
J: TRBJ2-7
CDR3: CASSDGNSYEQYF
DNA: TGTGCCAGCAGTGACGGGAATTCCTACGAGCAGTACTTC

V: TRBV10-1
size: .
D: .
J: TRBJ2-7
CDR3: CARGDYEQYF
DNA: TGCGCCAGGGGGGATTACGAGCAGTACTTC

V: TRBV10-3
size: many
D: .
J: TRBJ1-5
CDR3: CAISDGYDQPQHF
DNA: TGTGCCATCAGCGACGGATACGATCAGCCCCAGCATTTT

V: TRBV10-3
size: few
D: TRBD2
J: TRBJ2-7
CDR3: CAITPGLAGEGEQYF
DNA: TGTGCCATCACCCCCGGGCTAGCGGGAGAGGGCGAGCAGTACTTC

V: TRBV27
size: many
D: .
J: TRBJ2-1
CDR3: CASGGGGDNEQFF
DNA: TGTGCCAGCGGAGGGGGGGGGGACAATGAGCAGTTCTTC

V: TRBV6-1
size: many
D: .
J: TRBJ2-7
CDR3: CASDREQTTYEQYF
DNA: TGTGCCAGCGACCGGGAACAAACGACCTACGAGCAGTACTTC

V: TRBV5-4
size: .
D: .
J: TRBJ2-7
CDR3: CASSLERGAGLRGYEQYF
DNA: TGTGCCAGCAGCTTGGAGCGTGGCGCGGGGCTACGGGGCTACGAGCAGTACTTC

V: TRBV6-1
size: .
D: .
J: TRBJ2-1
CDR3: CASSEGTSSCNEQFF
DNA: TGTGCCAGTAGTGAAGGGACGAGCTCCTGCAATGAGCAGTTCTTC

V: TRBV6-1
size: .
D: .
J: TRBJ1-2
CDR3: CASSLHRYSNYGYTF
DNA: TGTGCCAGCAGTTTACACAGGTATTCTAACTATGGCTACACCTTC

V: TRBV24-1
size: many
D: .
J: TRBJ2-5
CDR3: CATSGRSQETQYF
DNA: TGTGCCACCAGTGGTCGCAGCCAAGAGACCCAGTACTTC

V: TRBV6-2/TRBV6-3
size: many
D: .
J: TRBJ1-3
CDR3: CASGDLFRLGNTIYF
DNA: TGTGCCAGCGGGGATTTGTTTCGTCTTGGAAACACCATATATTTT

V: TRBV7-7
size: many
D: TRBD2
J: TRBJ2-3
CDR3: CASSLAGGPPDTQYF
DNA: TGTGCTAGCAGCTTAGCGGGAGGGCCTCCAGATACGCAGTATTTT

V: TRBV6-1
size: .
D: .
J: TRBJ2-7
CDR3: CASSSTGTGSYEQYF
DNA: TGTGCCAGCAGTAGCACCGGGACGGGCTCCTACGAGCAGTACTTC

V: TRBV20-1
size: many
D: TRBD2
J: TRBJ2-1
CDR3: CSARDPRLADSYNEQFF
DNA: TGCAGTGCTAGAGATCCGAGGCTAGCGGACTCCTACAATGAGCAGTTCTTC

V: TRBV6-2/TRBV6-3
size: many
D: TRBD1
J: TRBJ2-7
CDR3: CASSGYRGPSYEQYF
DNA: TGTGCCAGCAGCGGATACAGGGGGCCCTCCTACGAGCAGTACTTC

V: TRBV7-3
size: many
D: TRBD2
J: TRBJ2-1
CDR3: CASSLSGSSYNEQFF
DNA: TGTGCCAGCAGCCTAAGCGGGAGCTCCTACAATGAGCAGTTCTTC

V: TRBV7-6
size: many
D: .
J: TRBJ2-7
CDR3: CASSTGQSYEQYF
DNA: TGTGCCAGCAGCACCGGACAAAGCTACGAGCAGTACTTC

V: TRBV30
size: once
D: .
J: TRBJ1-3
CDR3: CAWGGSGNTIYF
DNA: TGTGCCTGGGGTGGGTCTGGAAACACCATATATTTT

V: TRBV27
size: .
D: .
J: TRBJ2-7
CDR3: CASSLFSGAYEQYF
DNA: TGTGCCAGCAGTTTATTTTCAGGGGCCTACGAGCAGTACTTC

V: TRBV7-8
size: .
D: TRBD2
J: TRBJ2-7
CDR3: CASSPTTSGSSYEQYF
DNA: TGTGCCAGCAGCCCTACGACTAGCGGGAGCTCCTACGAGCAGTACTTC

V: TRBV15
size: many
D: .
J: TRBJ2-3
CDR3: CATSREDRGGNTQYF
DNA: TGTGCCACCAGCAGAGAGGATAGAGGAGGGAATACGCAGTATTTT

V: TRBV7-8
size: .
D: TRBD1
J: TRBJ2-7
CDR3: CASSARDRGRPYEQYF
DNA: TGTGCCAGCAGCGCCCGGGACAGGGGGCGCCCCTACGAGCAGTACTTC

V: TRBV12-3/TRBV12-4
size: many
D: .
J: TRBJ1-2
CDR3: CASSYRVDGGYTF
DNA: TGTGCCAGCAGCTACAGGGTAGACGGTGGCTACACCTTC

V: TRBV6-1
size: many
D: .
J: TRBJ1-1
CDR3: CASNRRDTEAFF
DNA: TGTGCCAGCAATAGAAGGGACACTGAAGCTTTCTTT

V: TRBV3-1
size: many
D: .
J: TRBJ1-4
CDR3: CASSQGQPNEKLFF
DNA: TGTGCCAGCAGCCAAGGACAGCCCAATGAAAAACTGTTTTTT

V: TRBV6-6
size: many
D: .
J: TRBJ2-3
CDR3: CASSYWSSTDTQYF
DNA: TGTGCCAGCAGTTACTGGTCTAGCACAGATACGCAGTATTTT

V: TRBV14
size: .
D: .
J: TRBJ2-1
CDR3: CASSQDSPSVNYQLF
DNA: TGTGCCAGCAGCCAAGATAGCCCTAGCGTCAATTATCAGTTATTC

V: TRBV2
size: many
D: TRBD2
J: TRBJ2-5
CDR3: CASRRTSGRETQYF
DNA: TGTGCCAGCAGACGAACTAGCGGGAGAGAGACCCAGTACTTC